The following is a T cell receptor (beta chain) sequence with its context. Its cognate antigen has yet to be identified. Within one base of it there is no much larger clone, and no base qualities were kept. The label giving this sample's time point can be read as: baseline before first vaccination. Vaccinee samples came from UK trials COV001 and COV002, including a single-blind randomized controlled phase 2/3 trial of AZD1222 (ChAdOx1 nCoV-19) in healthy adults. For TCRbeta chain sequencing, PBMC samples were collected from trial participants at day 0 and at day 28 after the second dose. The CDR3 regions of human TCRbeta chains were analyzed by immunosequencing. As for how the authors treated the data: Repertoire TCRs were checked for matches against a reference library of SARS-CoV-2-specific TCRs that had been generated using the MIRA antigen-specificity platform. Breadth meant the fraction of unique TCRs that were SARS-CoV-2-associated, whereas depth meant the fraction of total T cells that were SARS-CoV-2-associated. Using the MIRA data, each spike-specific TCR was assigned both to the spike region to which the TCR was reactive and to a CD4 or CD8 class. Log10-transformed breadth and depth values were compared by one-way ANOVA with Sidak's multiple comparisons tests. Sourced from immuneACCESS, this table was stored by TCRdb with only in-frame sequences that have V and J called. A share of the clones is absent; for the studies checked, an unresolved V gene accounts for under half, and the remainder has no known explanation. That table gives V, J and clone size, and the DNA gave D and trimming. Within this sample are 95,000 to 100,000 clones, with roughly 87% of them counted one time only. The ten largest clones take up about 17% of the sample.

In the germline V gene, CDR1 corresponds to MDHEN and CDR2 to SYDVKM. The germline ends are 8 bases apart after V is trimmed by 6 bases and J by 1 base. The CDR3 runs 13 amino acids, cysteine and phenylalanine included. Of all the DNA, just the CDR3 is kept, 39 bases in frame from base 1. The sample belongs to a study of T cell responses to AZD1222 COVID-19 vaccine (dated by TCRdb to 2020 to 2022). Broadly, across the study: AZD1222 recipients with second doses at about 4 weeks or about 12 weeks were pooled, because spike-specific TCR depth and breadth did not differ between schedules. TCR sequencing covered over 230 trial participants: about 210 given two doses of AZD1222 and around 25 given two doses of MenACWY control vaccine. Trial participants were enrolled into age subgroups of 18-55, 56-69 and 70-plus years, which contained about 150, 28 and 57 TCR-sequenced participants, respectively.

The study at large found these results: After two AZD1222 doses, spike-specific TCR breadth and depth were significantly higher than at day 0 and than in MenACWY recipients. Participants were mostly white British, with more females than males. The authors suggested clonal diversity may have been underestimated. Conclusions about previously exposed vaccinees are limited, since just a handful of AZD1222 recipients were seropositive for SARS-CoV-2 at baseline. Vaccine-associated CD4 TCRs spanned the whole spike protein, with dominant responses in regions 160-218 and 743-854. The 56-69-year group was small, and its depth increase did not reach significance, likely because of low power. Epitopes outside the regions mutated in the B.1.351 and B.1.1.7 variants were reportedly recognized by nearly half of the unique spike-specific TCRs. Because no day 14 peak-response samples were available, the repertoires could be characterized only after the peak T cell response.

Sequenced here: peripheral blood, sampled on day 0 of AZD1222 vaccination. The TCR was taken from an adult in good health. Recombination linked TRBV28 to TRBJ2-3, with the identity of the D gene unclear. The nucleotide sequence is given as TGTGCCAGCAGCCGTCCCCGCACAGATACGCAGTATTTT. Translated, this gives CASSRPRTDTQYF.